Following are 32 T cell receptor beta chains from one sample sequenced in a study of CD8 T cells in Susac syndrome. Random hexamers were used to reverse transcribe the RNA input (about 0.5 to 1 ug). Each CDR3 protein is one row after TCRdb ran MiXCR on the immunoSEQ multiplex PCR reads. The sample includes roughly 300,000 distinct CDR3 sequences, approximately 81% of them seen just once. Sequencing was done on a sample of CD8+ T cells from PBMCs. These receptors all stem from a human donor with multiple sclerosis.

CDR3 residues: CASSWASGRAEDTQYF. In DNA form, the CDR3 reads TGCGCCAGCAGCTGGGCTAGCGGGAGGGCCGAAGATACGCAGTATTTT. The chain couples TRBV5-1 to TRBJ2-3; 12 bases are a match to TRBD2. This CDR3 contains 16 residues. Losses at the gene ends were 3 bases for V and 5 bases for J; bases not matched to a gene: 7. Germline V gives CDR1 SGHRS, CDR2 YFSETQ.

V usage is TRBV5-4 and J usage is TRBJ1-1; D gene unclear. The CDR3 consists of 14 residues. Germline-derived CDR1 and CDR2 are SGHNT and YYREEE (reference sequence). The V and J ends lost 4 bases and 4 bases respectively, with 14 bases between them. The CDR3 reads CASSPWAAGTEAFF. CDR3 DNA sequence: TGTGCCAGCAGCCCCTGGGCTGCGGGCACTGAAGCTTTCTTT.

The CDR3 DNA is TGTGCCAGCAGCCAAGAATTCGGGCGGAGCAATGAGCAGTTCTTC. Amino acids: CASSQEFGRSNEQFF. The chain carries TRBV3-1 and TRBJ2-1, with unresolved D. Germline V gene data show CDR1 as LGHDT and CDR2 as YNNKEL (reference sequence). Deletions cut 0 bases from V and 6 bases from J, with 12 bases between. The CDR3 sequence is 15 residues long.

V and J are TRBV15 and TRBJ1-5; D gene unclear. The V gene lost 5 bases and the J gene lost 1 base, with 6 bases spanning the gap. CDR1 is LNHNV, CDR2 YYDKDF, per germline (reference sequence). This CDR3 region has 13 residues. CDR3 coding DNA: TGTGCCACCAGCCCTGGCAGCAATCAGCCCCAGCATTTT. Translated, it gives CATSPGSNQPQHF.

This sequence joins TRBV27 and TRBJ1-4, with D possibly TRBD1 on 5 matching bases. CDR1 MNHEY and CDR2 SMNVEV come from the germline V gene (reference sequence). Trimming removed 0 bases from V and 11 bases from J, with 10 bases in between. This CDR3 is built from 13 residues. DNA of the CDR3: TGTGCCAGCAGTTTATCCCTAGAGGGGAAACTGTTTTTT. It specifies CASSLSLEGKLFF.

The rearrangement joins TRBV12-5 to TRBJ2-1; TRBD1 matches at 10 bases. This CDR3 spans 11 amino acids. Per germline, CDR1 LGHNT and CDR2 FRNRAP. The J segment lost 16 bases and the V segment lost 6 bases, leaving 6 bases of the junction unmatched. The CDR3 nucleotides are TGTGCTAGTGGCCCGGGACAGGGGTTTTTCTTC. Its protein is CASGPGQGFFF.

The V and J genes are TRBV7-9 and TRBJ1-4; D not certain. There are 15 residues in the CDR3. Per the germline V gene, CDR1 is SEHNR and CDR2 is FQNEAQ (reference sequence). The V end was cut by 1 base, the J end by 8 bases, with 14 bases between. The CDR3 nucleotides read TGTGCCAGCAGCTTAGTTCACGGCGTCGTCGAAAAACTGTTTTTT. This gives the protein CASSLVHGVVEKLFF. Together with reference TRBV7-9 and TRBJ1-4, the CDR3 gives the full variable domain: DTGVSQNPRHKITKRGQNVTFRCDPISEHNRLYWYRQTLGQGPEFLTYFQNEAQLEKSRLLSDRFSAERPKGSFSTLEIQRTEQGDSAMYLCASSLVHGVVEKLFFGSGTQLSVL.

This clonotype was detected only a few times. This chain links TRBV6-1 with TRBJ2-4; D remains ambiguous. Trimming took off 6 bases at V and 1 base at J, with 13 bases between the two ends. CDR3 length equals 15 residues. Germline V gives CDR1 MNHNS, CDR2 SASEGT. CDR3 loop: CASSPRLGAKNIQYF. CDR3 coding DNA: TGTGCCAGCAGCCCCCGCCTCGGCGCCAAAAACATTCAGTACTTC.

The chain carries TRBV12-3 or TRBV12-4 and TRBJ2-2; D possibly corresponds to TRBD2 (5 bases). V was trimmed by 5 bases and J by 8 bases, leaving 15 bases between them. There are 14 residues in the CDR3. The CDR3 reads CASSLGPRRGELFF. CDR3 in DNA: TGTGCCAGCAGTCTAGGGCCGAGGAGGGGGGAGCTGTTTTTT.

This rearrangement joins TRBV7-8 to TRBJ2-7; 7 positions match TRBD1. CDR1 SGHVS and CDR2 FQNEAQ come from the germline V gene. This CDR3 has 17 residues. V shed 2 bases and J 1 base; nucleotides not matched to a gene: 11. CDR3 sequence: CASSLTKTGPKSYEQYF. DNA for the CDR3: TGTGCCAGCAGCTTAACCAAGACAGGGCCTAAGTCCTACGAGCAGTACTTC.

CDR3 in DNA: TGTGCCTGGAGTTTCGCGATGACCGATGAGCAGTTCTTC. As protein: CAWSFAMTDEQFF. The chain has TRBV30 and TRBJ2-1; D is unclear. Trimming removed 2 bases from V and 8 bases from J, with 13 bases in between. The germline gives CDR1 GTSNPN, CDR2 SVGIG (reference sequence). This CDR3 comprises 13 residues.

The V gene is TRBV20-1, the J gene TRBJ2-5, with 9 bases matching TRBD2. The CDR3 has 15 amino acids. The V gene's germline CDR1 is DFQATT and CDR2 SNEGSKA (reference sequence). The V and J ends lost 0 bases and 2 bases, in that order; junction bases with no gene match: 4. CDR3 sequence (DNA): TGCAGTGCTAGAGATCGCGGGAGGGTGCAAGAGACCCAGTACTTC. Amino acids: CSARDRGRVQETQYF.

The chain uses TRBV19 and TRBJ2-7; the match to TRBD2 covers 12 bases. The CDR3 consists of 14 residues. Trimming removed 4 bases from V and 6 bases from J; junction bases left unmatched: 4. Germline-derived CDR1 and CDR2 are LNHDA and SQIVND (reference sequence). For the CDR3, the DNA is TGTGCCAGTAGTACCTCTAGCGGGAGGGGCGAGCAGTACTTC. Amino acid sequence: CASSTSSGRGEQYF.

CDR3 DNA: TGTGCCAGTAGTATAGCCTCCTTGGACTACAATGAGCAGTTCTTC. This translates into CASSIASLDYNEQFF. The chain recombines TRBV19 with TRBJ2-1; D remains unclear. With 1 base removed from V and 3 bases from J, the gap between germline ends came to 10 bases. This CDR3 is 15 amino acids long. Looked up from germline, CDR1 is LNHDA and CDR2 is SQIVND (reference sequence).

V gene TRBV10-3 combines with J gene TRBJ2-3; tentatively, D is TRBD2 (5 bases). The V end was cut by 2 bases, the J end by 5 bases, with 23 bases between. The CDR3 is 18 amino acids. CDR1 and CDR2 from the germline V gene are ENHRY and SYGVKD. CDR3 sequence: CAISEPAVREERLDTQYF. CDR3 sequence (DNA): TGTGCCATCAGTGAGCCAGCGGTCAGAGAGGAGCGCTTAGATACGCAGTATTTT.

V is TRBV25-1 and J is TRBJ2-2; no clear D gene. With 6 bases removed from V and 6 bases from J, the gap between germline ends came to 11 bases. CDR3 size: 13 residues. Germline V gene sequence: CDR1 MGHDK, CDR2 SYGVNS. CDR3 bases: TGTGCCAGCAGCCCCGACGTCGCCGGGGAGCTGTTTTTT. Translation: CASSPDVAGELFF.

This clonotype is a singleton in its sample. One junction end does not reproduce the germline sequence, and a read error may be involved. The chain couples TRBV15 to TRBJ2-3; 9 bases line up with TRBD2. The CDR3 has 17 amino acids. Germline V gene lookup returns CDR1 LNHNV and CDR2 YYDKDF (reference sequence). The CDR3 protein is CATSRDQALAGIDTQYF. CDR3 sequence (DNA): TGTGCCACCAGCCGAGACCAGGCGCTAGCGGGGATAGATACGCAGTATTTT.

This chain links TRBV28 with TRBJ2-7; 9 bases are shared with TRBD2. Germline V gene sequence: CDR1 MDHEN, CDR2 SYDVKM. The CDR3 is made up of 14 amino acids. Unmatched junction bases numbered 11, after V lost 7 bases and J lost 7 bases. In DNA, the CDR3 is TGTGCCAGCAAAATTAGCGGGGGAGGGCGGGAGCAGTACTTC. This translates into CASKISGGGREQYF.

The chain uses TRBV20-1 and TRBJ2-5, with 7 nucleotides matching TRBD1. The germline V gene encodes CDR1 DFQATT and CDR2 SNEGSKA (reference sequence). Losses at the gene ends were 1 base for V and 3 bases for J; bases not matched to a gene: 2. The CDR3 has 13 residues. CDR3 residues: CSARAGTEETQYF. CDR3 DNA sequence: TGCAGTGCTAGAGCCGGGACAGAAGAGACCCAGTACTTC.

The V gene is TRBV24-1, the J gene TRBJ2-3, with a weak D call TRBD2 (5 bases). V was clipped by 0 bases and J by 5 bases, with 14 bases between them. CDR3 length: 16 amino acids. Germline V gene lookup returns CDR1 KGHDR and CDR2 SFDVKD. In DNA form, the CDR3 reads TGTGCCACCAGTGATTTGTCGGACTGGGCGGGAGATACGCAGTATTTT. Translation gives CATSDLSDWAGDTQYF.

This clonotype showed up just a few times. The CDR3 here is CASSLNEEETQYF. In DNA, the CDR3 is TGTGCCAGCAGCCTGAACGAGGAAGAGACCCAGTACTTC. The chain combines TRBV5-4 with TRBJ2-5; D gene unclear. V lost 4 bases and J lost 3, with 10 bases in between. Germline values: CDR1 SGHNT, CDR2 YYREEE (reference sequence). CDR3 length equals 13 residues.

The V and J genes are TRBV7-9 and TRBJ2-5, with D perhaps matching TRBD1 or TRBD2 (5 bases each). The CDR3 length is 14 residues. The V gene's germline CDR1 is SEHNR and CDR2 FQNEAQ (reference sequence). Trimming shortened V by 5 bases and J by 5 bases, and 15 bases separated the two germline ends. CDR3 in amino acids: CASSPPLGVETQYF. The CDR3 DNA reads as TGTGCCAGCAGCCCGCCCCTGGGGGTTGAGACCCAGTACTTC.

The chain carries TRBV9 and TRBJ2-3; 11 nucleotides line up with TRBD2. Germline V gene sequence: CDR1 SGDLS, CDR2 YYNGEE. The CDR3 extends over 16 amino acids. V lost 2 bases to trimming and J lost 4 bases; unmatched junction nucleotides: 6. Written as DNA, the CDR3 is TGTGCCAGCAGCGTTAGCGGGGGGGCACCTTCAGATACGCAGTATTTT. Translating gives CASSVSGGAPSDTQYF.

In this sample, this clonotype turned up once. The gene calls are TRBV28 and TRBJ2-7; 8 nucleotides agree with TRBD2. Germline CDR1 and CDR2: MDHEN and SYDVKM. The J segment lost 0 bases and the V segment lost 3 bases, leaving 16 bases of the junction unmatched. There are 19 residues in the CDR3. The CDR3 sequence is CASSLPSGPFMGLSYEQYF. The CDR3, as DNA: TGTGCCAGCAGTTTGCCTAGCGGGCCTTTTATGGGGCTCTCCTACGAGCAGTACTTC.

The rearrangement links TRBV11-2 to TRBJ2-3; D ambiguous. CDR1 and CDR2 (germline): SGHAT, FQNNGV. CDR3 length equals 12 residues. The V gene lost 1 base and the J gene lost 3 bases, with 2 bases spanning the gap. CDR3 DNA: TGTGCCAGCAGCTTAGTGACAGATACGCAGTATTTT. Its translation: CASSLVTDTQYF.

The count of this clonotype is one. The chain carries TRBV5-4 and TRBJ2-7; D call uncertain. The CDR3 loop spans 17 amino acids. V was cut by 2 bases and J by 2 bases, with 20 bases left in between. The germline V gene encodes CDR1 SGHNT and CDR2 YYREEE (reference sequence). CDR3 protein: CASSLEVRRDSTYEQYF. As DNA, the CDR3 is TGTGCCAGCAGCTTAGAGGTGCGTCGAGACTCGACCTACGAGCAGTACTTC.

This chain links TRBV28 with TRBJ2-7, with D possibly matching TRBD2 (6 bases). Trimming pared 4 bases from V and 4 bases from J, leaving 20 bases between. Germline CDR1 and CDR2: MDHEN and SYDVKM. This CDR3 comprises 16 residues. CDR3 in amino acids: CASSWVGRSRGYEQYF. The DNA for the CDR3 is TGTGCCAGCAGTTGGGTTGGCAGGTCTCGGGGGTACGAGCAGTACTTC.

This clonotype has more than one count but fewer than ten. The rearrangement links TRBV7-8 to TRBJ1-2; D not certain. V lost 3 bases to trimming and J lost 4 bases, with 9 bases between them. This CDR3 contains 13 residues. The germline CDR1 and CDR2 sequences are SGHVS and FQNEAQ. The CDR3 sequence is CASSFGLRYGYTF. The DNA for the CDR3 is TGTGCCAGCAGCTTCGGGCTCCGCTATGGCTACACCTTC. Looking up the rest from reference TRBV7-8 and TRBJ1-2 gives the full variable domain: GAGVSQSPRYKVAKRGQDVALRCDPISGHVSLFWYQQALGQGPEFLTYFQNEAQLDKSGLPSDRFFAERPEGSVSTLKIQRTQQEDSAVYLCASSFGLRYGYTFGSGTRLTVV.

J is TRBJ1-2 and V is TRBV7-9; 7 bases match TRBD1. This CDR3 is 15 amino acids long. Germline lookup yields CDR1 SEHNR and CDR2 FQNEAQ (reference sequence). V shed 1 base, J shed 0 bases, and the junction held 2 bases outside the gene matches. As DNA, the CDR3 is TGTGCCAGCAGCTTAGGGGACAGAACTAACTATGGCTACACCTTC. Amino acid sequence: CASSLGDRTNYGYTF.

The chain's CDR3 is CASSPTRNTGELFF. In DNA form, the CDR3 reads TGTGCCAGCAGTCCGACTCGAAACACCGGGGAGCTGTTTTTT. The V call is TRBV28, the J call TRBJ2-2; no firm D call. V lost 5 bases to trimming and J lost 2 bases, with 9 bases between them. Germline V lookup: CDR1 MDHEN, CDR2 SYDVKM. This CDR3 is 14 amino acids long.

V usage is TRBV10-3 and J usage is TRBJ2-5; tentatively, D is TRBD1 or TRBD2 (6 bases each). Germline V gene data show CDR1 as ENHRY and CDR2 as SYGVKD. This CDR3 is 12 amino acids long. Trimming shortened V by 10 bases and J by 5 bases, and 14 bases separated the two germline ends. CDR3 protein: CATSGASETQYF. CDR3 sequence (DNA): TGTGCCACGTCGGGGGCTTCGGAGACCCAGTACTTC.

The rearrangement joins TRBV27 to TRBJ1-6; D ambiguous. V lost 3 bases to trimming and J lost 4 bases, with 13 bases between them. The germline gives CDR1 MNHEY, CDR2 SMNVEV (reference sequence). The CDR3 is made up of 16 amino acids. The CDR3 DNA follows: TGTGCCAGCAGTTTGGGAGGCAGCCGATATAATTCACCCCTCCACTTT. Amino acids: CASSLGGSRYNSPLHF.